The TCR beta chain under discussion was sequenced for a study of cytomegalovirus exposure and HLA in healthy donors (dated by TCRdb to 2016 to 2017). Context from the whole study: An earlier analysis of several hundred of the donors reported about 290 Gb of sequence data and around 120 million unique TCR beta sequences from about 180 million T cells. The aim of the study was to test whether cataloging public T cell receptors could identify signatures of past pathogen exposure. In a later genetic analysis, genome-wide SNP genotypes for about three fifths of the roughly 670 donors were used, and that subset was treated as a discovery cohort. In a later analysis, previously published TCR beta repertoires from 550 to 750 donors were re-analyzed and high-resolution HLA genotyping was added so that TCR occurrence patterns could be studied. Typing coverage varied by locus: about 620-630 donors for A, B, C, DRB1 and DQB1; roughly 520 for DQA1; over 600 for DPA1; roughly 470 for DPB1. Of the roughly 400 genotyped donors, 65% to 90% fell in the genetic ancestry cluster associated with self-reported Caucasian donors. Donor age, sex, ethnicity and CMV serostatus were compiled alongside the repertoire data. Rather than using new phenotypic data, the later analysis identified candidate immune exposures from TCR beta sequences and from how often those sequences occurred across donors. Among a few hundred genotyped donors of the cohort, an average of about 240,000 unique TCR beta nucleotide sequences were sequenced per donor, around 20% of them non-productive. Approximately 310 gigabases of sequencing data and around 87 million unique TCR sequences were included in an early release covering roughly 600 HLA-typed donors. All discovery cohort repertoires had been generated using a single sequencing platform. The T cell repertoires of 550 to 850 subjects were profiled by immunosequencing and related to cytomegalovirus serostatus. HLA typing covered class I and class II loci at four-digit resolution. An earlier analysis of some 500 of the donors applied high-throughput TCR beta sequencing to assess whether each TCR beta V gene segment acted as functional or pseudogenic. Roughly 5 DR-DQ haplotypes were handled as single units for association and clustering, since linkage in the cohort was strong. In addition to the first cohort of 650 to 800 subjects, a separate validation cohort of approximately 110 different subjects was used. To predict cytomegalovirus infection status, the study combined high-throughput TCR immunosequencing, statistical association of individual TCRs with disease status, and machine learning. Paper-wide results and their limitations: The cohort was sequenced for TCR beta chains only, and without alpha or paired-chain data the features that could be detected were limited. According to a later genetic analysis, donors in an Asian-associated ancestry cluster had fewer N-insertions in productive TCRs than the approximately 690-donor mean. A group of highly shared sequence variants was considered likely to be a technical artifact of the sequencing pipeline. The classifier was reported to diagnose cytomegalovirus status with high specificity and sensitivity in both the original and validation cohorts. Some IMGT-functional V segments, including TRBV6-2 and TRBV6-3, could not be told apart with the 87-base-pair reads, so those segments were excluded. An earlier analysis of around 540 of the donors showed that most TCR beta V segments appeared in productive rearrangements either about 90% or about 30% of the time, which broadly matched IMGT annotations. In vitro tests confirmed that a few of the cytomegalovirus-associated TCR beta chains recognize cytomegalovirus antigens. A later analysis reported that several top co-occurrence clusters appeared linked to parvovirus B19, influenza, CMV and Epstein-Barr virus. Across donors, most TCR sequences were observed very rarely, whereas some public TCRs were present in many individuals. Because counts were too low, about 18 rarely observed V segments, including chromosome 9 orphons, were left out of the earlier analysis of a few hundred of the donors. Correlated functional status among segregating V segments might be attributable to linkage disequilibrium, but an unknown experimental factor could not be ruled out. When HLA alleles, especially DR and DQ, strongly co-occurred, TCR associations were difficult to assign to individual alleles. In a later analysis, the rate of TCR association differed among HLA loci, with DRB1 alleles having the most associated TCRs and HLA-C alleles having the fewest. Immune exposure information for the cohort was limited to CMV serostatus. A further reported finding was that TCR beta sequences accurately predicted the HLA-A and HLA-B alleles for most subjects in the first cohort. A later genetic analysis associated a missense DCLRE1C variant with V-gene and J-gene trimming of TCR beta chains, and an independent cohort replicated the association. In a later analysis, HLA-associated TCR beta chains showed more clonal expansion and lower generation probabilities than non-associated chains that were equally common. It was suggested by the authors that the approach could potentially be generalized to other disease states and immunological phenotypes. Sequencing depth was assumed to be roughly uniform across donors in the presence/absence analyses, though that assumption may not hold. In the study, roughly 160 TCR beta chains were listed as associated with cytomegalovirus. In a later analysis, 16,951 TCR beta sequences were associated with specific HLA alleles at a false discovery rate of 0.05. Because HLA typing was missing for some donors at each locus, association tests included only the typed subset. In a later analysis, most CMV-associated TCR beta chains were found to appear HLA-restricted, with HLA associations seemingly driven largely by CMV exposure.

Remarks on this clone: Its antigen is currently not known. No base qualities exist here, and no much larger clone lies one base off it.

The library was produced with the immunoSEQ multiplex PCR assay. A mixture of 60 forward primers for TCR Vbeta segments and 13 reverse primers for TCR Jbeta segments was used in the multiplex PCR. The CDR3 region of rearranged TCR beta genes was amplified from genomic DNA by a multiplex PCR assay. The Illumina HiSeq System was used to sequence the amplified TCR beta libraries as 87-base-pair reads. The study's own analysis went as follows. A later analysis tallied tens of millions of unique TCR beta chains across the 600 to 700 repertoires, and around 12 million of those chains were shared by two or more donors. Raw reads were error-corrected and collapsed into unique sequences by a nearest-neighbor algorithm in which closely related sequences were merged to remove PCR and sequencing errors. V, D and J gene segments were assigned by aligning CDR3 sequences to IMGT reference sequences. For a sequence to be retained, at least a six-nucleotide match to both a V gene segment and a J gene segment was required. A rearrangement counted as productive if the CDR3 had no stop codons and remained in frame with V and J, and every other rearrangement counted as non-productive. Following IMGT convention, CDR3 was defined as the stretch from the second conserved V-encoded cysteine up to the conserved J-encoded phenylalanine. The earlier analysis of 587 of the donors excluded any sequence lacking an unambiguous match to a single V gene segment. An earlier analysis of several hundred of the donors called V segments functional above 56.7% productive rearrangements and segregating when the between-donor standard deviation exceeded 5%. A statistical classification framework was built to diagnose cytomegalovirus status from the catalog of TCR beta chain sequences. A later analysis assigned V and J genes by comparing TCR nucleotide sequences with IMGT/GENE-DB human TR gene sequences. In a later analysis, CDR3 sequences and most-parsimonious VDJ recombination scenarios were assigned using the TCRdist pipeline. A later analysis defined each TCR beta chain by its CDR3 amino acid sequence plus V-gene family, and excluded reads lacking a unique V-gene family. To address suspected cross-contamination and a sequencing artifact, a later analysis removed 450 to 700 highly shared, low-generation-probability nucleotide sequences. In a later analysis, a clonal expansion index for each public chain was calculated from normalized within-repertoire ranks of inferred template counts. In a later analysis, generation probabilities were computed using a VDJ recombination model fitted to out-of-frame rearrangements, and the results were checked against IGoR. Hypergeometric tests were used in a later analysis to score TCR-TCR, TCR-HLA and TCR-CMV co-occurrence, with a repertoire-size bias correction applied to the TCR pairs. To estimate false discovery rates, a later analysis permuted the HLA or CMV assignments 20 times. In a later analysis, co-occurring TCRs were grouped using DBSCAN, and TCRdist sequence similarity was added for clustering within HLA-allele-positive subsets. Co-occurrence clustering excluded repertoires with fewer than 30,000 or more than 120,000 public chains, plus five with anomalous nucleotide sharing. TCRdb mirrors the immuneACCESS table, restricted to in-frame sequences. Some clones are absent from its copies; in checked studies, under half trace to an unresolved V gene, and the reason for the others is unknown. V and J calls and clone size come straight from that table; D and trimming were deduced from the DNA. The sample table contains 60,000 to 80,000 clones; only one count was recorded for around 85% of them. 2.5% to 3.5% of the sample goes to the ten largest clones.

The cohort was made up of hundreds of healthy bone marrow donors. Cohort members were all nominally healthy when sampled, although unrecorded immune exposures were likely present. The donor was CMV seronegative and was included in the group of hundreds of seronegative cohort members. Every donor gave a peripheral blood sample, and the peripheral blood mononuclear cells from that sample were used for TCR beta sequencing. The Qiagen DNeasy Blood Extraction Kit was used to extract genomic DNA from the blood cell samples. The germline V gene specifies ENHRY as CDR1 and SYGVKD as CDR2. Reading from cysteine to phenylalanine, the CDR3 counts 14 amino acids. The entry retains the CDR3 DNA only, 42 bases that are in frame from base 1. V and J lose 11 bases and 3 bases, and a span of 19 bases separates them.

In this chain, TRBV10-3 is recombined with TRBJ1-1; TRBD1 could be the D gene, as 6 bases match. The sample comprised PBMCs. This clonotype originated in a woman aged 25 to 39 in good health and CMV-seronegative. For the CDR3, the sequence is CAYQGNRDDTEAFF. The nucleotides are TGTGCCTATCAAGGAAACAGGGACGACACTGAAGCTTTCTTT.